The sequence of this T cell receptor (beta chain) was determined in a study of Graves' ophthalmopathy and Graves' hyperthyroidism. There are many counts of this clonotype. Antigen: not known. The TCR beta CDR3 regions underwent amplification from RNA transcripts. First-round RT-PCR relied on HTBI primers, and a second-round multiplex PCR came next. TCRdb re-called the multiplex PCR reads through MiXCR, storing one row per CDR3 protein. Here the sample spans approximately 700,000 distinct CDR3 sequences, roughly 39% being singletons. Study outcomes and limitations: Most thyroid-expanded clonotypes exceeding 0.001 frequency were also found in blood.

Trimming took 4 bases from V and 2 from J, leaving 11 bases between them. CDR1 and CDR2 (germline): SGHTA, FQGNSA. The CDR3 has 15 residues. The sample taken for sequencing was peripheral blood. V is TRBV7-2 and J is TRBJ2-2, with D possibly TRBD1 on 5 matching bases. The sequence derives from an adult man with Graves' ophthalmopathy. The CDR3 sequence: CASSSRQQNTGELFF. The DNA for the CDR3 is TGTGCCAGCAGCTCGAGACAGCAAAACACCGGGGAGCTGTTTTTT.